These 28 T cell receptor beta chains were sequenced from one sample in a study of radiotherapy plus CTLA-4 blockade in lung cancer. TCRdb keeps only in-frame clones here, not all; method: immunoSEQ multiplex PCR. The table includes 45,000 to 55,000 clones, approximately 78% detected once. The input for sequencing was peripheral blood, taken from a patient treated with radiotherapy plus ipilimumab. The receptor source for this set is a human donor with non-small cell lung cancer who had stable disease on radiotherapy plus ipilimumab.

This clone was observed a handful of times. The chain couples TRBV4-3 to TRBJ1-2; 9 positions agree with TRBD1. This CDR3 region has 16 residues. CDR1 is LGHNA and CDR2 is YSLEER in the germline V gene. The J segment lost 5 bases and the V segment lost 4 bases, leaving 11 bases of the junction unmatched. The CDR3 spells CASSPGQGLPIYGYTF. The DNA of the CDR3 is TGCGCCAGCAGCCCCGGACAGGGGCTACCCATTTATGGCTACACCTTC.

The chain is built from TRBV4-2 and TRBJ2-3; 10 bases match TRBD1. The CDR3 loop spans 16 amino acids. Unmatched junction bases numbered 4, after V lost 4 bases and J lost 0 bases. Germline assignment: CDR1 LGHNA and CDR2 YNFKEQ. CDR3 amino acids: CASSRRTGGSTDTQYF. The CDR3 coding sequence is TGTGCCAGCAGCCGAAGGACAGGGGGAAGCACAGATACGCAGTATTTT.

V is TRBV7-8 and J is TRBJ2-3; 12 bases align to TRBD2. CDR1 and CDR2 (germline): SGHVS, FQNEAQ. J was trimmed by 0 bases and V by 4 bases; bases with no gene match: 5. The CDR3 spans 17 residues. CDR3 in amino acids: CASSYPGTSGSTDTQYF. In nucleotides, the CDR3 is TGTGCCAGCAGCTACCCCGGGACTAGCGGGAGCACAGATACGCAGTATTTT.

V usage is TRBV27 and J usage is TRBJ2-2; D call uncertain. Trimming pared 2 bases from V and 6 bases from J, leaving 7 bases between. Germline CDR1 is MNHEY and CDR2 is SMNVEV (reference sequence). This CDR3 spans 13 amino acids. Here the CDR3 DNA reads TGTGCCAGCAGTTTAGTAGTTGCCGGGGAGCTGTTTTTT. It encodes CASSLVVAGELFF.

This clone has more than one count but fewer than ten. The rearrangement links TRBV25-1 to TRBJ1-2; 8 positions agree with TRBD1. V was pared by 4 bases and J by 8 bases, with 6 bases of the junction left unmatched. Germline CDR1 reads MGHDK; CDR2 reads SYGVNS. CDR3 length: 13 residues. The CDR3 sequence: CASSGDRGGGYTF. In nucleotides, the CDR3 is TGTGCCAGCAGTGGTGACAGGGGAGGGGGCTACACCTTC.

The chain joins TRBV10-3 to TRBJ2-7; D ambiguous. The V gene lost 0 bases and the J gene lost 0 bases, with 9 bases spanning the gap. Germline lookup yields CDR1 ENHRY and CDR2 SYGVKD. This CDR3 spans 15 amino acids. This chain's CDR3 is CAISESTSGSYEQYF. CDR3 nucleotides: TGTGCCATCAGTGAGTCGACTTCCGGCTCCTACGAGCAGTACTTC.

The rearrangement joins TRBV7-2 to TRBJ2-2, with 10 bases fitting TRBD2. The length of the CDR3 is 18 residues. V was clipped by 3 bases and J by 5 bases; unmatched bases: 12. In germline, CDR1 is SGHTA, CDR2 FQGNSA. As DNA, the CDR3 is TGTGCCAGCAGCTTCGGAATGCTTTCTAGCGGGAGAACCGGGGAGCTGTTTTTT. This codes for CASSFGMLSSGRTGELFF. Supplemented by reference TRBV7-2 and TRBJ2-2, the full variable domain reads GAGVSQSPSNKVTEKGKDVELRCDPISGHTALYWYRQSLGQGLEFLIYFQGNSAPDKSGLPSDRFSAERTGGSVSTLTIQRTQQEDSAVYLCASSFGMLSSGRTGELFFGEGSRLTVL.

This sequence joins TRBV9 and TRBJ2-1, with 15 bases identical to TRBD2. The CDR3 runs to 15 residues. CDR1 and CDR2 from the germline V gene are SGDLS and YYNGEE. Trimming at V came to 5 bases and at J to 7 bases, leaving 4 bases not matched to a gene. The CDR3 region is CASRGLAGGNNEQFF. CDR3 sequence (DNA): TGTGCCAGCAGAGGACTAGCGGGAGGGAATAATGAGCAGTTCTTC. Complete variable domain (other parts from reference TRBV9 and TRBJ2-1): DSGVTQTPKHLITATGQRVTLRCSPRSGDLSVYWYQQSLDQGLQFLIQYYNGEERAKGNILERFSAQQFPDLHSELNLSSLELGDSALYFCASRGLAGGNNEQFFGPGTRLTVL.

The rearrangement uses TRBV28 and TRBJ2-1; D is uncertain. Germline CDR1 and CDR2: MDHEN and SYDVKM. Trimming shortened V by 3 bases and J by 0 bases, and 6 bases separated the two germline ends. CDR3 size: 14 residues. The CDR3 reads CASSFFSSYNEQFF. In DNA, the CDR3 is TGTGCCAGCAGTTTTTTCAGCTCCTACAATGAGCAGTTCTTC.

The CDR3, as DNA: TGTGCCAGCAAGGACAGCTACGAGCAGTACTTC. It specifies CASKDSYEQYF. V gene TRBV28 combines with J gene TRBJ2-7; D is perhaps TRBD1 (6 bases). Germline V gene data show CDR1 as MDHEN and CDR2 as SYDVKM. The CDR3 totals 11 residues. V lost 7 bases and J lost 3, with 7 bases in between. The complete variable domain, with remaining parts taken from reference TRBV28 and TRBJ2-7, reads DVKVTQSSRYLVKRTGEKVFLECVQDMDHENMFWYRQDPGLGLRLIYFSYDVKMKEKGDIPEGYSVSREKKERFSLILESASTNQTSMYLCASKDSYEQYFGPGTRLTVT.

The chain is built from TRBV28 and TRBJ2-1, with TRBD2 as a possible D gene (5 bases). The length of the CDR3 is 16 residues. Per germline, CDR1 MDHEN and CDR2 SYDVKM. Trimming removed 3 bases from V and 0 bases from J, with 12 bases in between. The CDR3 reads CASSFEAGTSYNEQFF. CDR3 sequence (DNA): TGTGCCAGCAGTTTTGAGGCGGGTACCTCCTACAATGAGCAGTTCTTC.

DNA of the CDR3: TGTGCCTGGACGCTGGAGGACTATGGCTACACCTTC. It specifies CAWTLEDYGYTF. V is TRBV30 and J is TRBJ1-2; no firm D call. CDR3 size: 12 residues. V lost 4 bases and J 3 bases, leaving 9 bases between the germline ends. Per germline, CDR1 GTSNPN and CDR2 SVGIG (reference sequence). The variable domain in full, completed from reference TRBV30 and TRBJ1-2, reads SQTIHQWPATLVQPVGSPLSLECTVEGTSNPNLYWYRQAAGRGLQLLFYSVGIGQISSEVPQNLSASRPQDRQFILSSKKLLLSDSGFYLCAWTLEDYGYTFGSGTRLTVV.

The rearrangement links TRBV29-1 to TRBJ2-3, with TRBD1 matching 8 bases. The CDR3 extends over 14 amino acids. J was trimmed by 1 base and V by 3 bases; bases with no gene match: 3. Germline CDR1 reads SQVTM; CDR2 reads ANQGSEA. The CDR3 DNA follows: TGCAGCGTTGACCTGACAGGGGGCACAGATACGCAGTATTTT. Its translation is CSVDLTGGTDTQYF.

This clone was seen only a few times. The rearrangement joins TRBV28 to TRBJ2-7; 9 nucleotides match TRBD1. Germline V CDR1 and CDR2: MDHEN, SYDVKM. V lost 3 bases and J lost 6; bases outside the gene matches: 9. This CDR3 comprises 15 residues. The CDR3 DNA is TGTGCCAGCAGTTTCCCCGGACAGGGGAACCTCGAGCAGTACTTC. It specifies CASSFPGQGNLEQYF. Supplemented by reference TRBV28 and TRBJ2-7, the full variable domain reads DVKVTQSSRYLVKRTGEKVFLECVQDMDHENMFWYRQDPGLGLRLIYFSYDVKMKEKGDIPEGYSVSREKKERFSLILESASTNQTSMYLCASSFPGQGNLEQYFGPGTRLTVT.

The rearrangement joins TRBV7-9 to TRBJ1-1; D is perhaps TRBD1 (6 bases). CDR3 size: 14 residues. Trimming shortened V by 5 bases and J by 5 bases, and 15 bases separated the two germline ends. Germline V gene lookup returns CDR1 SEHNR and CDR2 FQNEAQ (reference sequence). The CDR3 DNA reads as TGTGCCAGCAGCCCCACGTTGGACAGTACTGAAGCTTTCTTT. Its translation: CASSPTLDSTEAFF. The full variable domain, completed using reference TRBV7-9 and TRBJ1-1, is DTGVSQNPRHKITKRGQNVTFRCDPISEHNRLYWYRQTLGQGPEFLTYFQNEAQLEKSRLLSDRFSAERPKGSFSTLEIQRTEQGDSAMYLCASSPTLDSTEAFFGQGTRLTVV.

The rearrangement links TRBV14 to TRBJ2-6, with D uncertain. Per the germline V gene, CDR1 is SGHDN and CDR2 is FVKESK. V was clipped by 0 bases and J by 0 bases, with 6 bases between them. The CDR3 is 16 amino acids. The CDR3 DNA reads TGTGCCAGCAGCCAAGATATACTCTCTGGGGCCAACGTCCTGACTTTC. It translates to CASSQDILSGANVLTF. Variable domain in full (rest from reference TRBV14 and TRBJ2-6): EAGVTQFPSHSVIEKGQTVTLRCDPISGHDNLYWYRRVMGKEIKFLLHFVKESKQDESGMPNNRFLAERTGGTYSTLKVQPAELEDSGVYFCASSQDILSGANVLTFGAGSRLTVL.

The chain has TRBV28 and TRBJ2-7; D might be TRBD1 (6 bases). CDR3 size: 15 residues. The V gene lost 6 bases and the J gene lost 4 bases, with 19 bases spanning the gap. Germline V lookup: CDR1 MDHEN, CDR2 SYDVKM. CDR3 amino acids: CASSPLQGIGYEQYF. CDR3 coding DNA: TGTGCCAGCAGCCCCCTACAGGGAATAGGGTACGAGCAGTACTTC.

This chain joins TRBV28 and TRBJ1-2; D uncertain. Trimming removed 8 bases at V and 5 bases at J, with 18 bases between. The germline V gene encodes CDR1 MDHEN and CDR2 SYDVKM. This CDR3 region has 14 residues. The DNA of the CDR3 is TGTGCCAGCGGGCGGGGAGGGTCGGGGTATGGCTACACCTTC. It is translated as CASGRGGSGYGYTF.

In DNA form, the CDR3 reads TGTGCCAGCAGTTACTCGGGGGCGGAGGATCAGCCCCAGCATTTT. Translation gives CASSYSGAEDQPQHF. The rearrangement joins TRBV6-6 to TRBJ1-5; TRBD1 is a possible D gene (6 bases). This CDR3 comprises 15 residues. Trimming took 0 bases from V and 5 from J, leaving 11 bases between them. Per the germline V gene, CDR1 is MNHNY and CDR2 is SVGAGI (reference sequence).

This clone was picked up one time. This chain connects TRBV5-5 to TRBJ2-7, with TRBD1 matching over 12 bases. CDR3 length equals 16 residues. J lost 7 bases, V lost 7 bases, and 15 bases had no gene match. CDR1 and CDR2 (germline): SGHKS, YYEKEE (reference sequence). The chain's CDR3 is CASPEGTGGVLGEQYF. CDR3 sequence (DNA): TGTGCCAGCCCCGAAGGGACAGGGGGCGTTCTGGGGGAGCAGTACTTC.

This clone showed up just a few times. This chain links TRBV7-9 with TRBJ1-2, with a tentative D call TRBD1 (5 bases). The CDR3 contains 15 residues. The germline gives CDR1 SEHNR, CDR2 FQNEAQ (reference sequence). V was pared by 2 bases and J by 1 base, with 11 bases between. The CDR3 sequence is CASSLLQGYNYGYTF. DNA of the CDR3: TGTGCCAGCAGCTTACTCCAGGGCTATAACTATGGCTACACCTTC.

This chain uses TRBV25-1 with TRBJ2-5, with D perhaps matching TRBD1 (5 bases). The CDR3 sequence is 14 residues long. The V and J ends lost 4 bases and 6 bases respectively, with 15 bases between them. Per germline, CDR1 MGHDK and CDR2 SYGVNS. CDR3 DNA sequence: TGTGCCAGCAGTGCCTCCGCAGGGTTCCAGACCCAGTACTTC. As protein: CASSASAGFQTQYF. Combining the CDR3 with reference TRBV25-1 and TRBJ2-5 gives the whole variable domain EADIYQTPRYLVIGTGKKITLECSQTMGHDKMYWYQQDPGMELHLIHYSYGVNSTEKGDLSSESTVSRIRTEHFPLTLESARPSHTSQYLCASSASAGFQTQYFGPGTRLLVL.

The CDR3 DNA follows: TGCGCCAGCAGCACCCGACTAGCGGGAGGATCCAATGAGCAGTTCTTC. Its translation: CASSTRLAGGSNEQFF. This sequence joins TRBV5-1 and TRBJ2-1; TRBD2 matches 13 bases. V was pared by 4 bases and J by 6 bases, with 7 bases of the junction left unmatched. Germline V lookup: CDR1 SGHRS, CDR2 YFSETQ. The CDR3 totals 16 residues.

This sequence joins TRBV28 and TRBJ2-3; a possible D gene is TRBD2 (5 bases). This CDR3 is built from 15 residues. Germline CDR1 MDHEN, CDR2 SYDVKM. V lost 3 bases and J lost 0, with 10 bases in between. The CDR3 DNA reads TGTGCCAGCAGTTTTTTAGCGTATAGCACAGATACGCAGTATTTT. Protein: CASSFLAYSTDTQYF.

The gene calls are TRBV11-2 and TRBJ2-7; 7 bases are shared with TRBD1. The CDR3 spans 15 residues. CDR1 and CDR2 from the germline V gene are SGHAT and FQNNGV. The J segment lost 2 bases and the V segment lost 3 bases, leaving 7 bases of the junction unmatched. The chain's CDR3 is CASSLLRGQAYEQYF. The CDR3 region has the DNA TGTGCCAGCAGCTTGCTCAGAGGACAGGCCTACGAGCAGTACTTC. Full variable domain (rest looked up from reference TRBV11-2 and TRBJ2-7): EAGVAQSPRYKIIEKRQSVAFWCNPISGHATLYWYQQILGQGPKLLIQFQNNGVVDDSQLPKDRFSAERLKGVDSTLKIQPAKLEDSAVYLCASSLLRGQAYEQYFGPGTRLTVT.

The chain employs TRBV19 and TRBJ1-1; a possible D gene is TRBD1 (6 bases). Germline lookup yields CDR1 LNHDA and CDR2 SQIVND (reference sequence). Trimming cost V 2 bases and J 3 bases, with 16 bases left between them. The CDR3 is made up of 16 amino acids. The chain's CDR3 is CASSINFDTGHTEAFF. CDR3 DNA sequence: TGTGCCAGTAGTATAAATTTTGACACAGGGCACACTGAAGCTTTCTTT.

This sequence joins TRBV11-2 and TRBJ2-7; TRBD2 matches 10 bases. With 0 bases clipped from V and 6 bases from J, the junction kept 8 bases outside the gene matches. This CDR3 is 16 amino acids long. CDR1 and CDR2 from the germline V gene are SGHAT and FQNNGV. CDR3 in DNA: TGTGCCAGCAGCTTAGATTGGAAGCGGGAGGGAACCGAGCAGTACTTC. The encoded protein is CASSLDWKREGTEQYF.

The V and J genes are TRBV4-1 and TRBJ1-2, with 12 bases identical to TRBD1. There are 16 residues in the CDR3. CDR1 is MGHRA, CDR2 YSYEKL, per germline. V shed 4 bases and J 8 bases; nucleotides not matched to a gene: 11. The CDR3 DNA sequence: TGCGCCAGCAGCCCGGGACAGGGGGCTTTGTCATACGGCTACACCTTC. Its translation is CASSPGQGALSYGYTF.